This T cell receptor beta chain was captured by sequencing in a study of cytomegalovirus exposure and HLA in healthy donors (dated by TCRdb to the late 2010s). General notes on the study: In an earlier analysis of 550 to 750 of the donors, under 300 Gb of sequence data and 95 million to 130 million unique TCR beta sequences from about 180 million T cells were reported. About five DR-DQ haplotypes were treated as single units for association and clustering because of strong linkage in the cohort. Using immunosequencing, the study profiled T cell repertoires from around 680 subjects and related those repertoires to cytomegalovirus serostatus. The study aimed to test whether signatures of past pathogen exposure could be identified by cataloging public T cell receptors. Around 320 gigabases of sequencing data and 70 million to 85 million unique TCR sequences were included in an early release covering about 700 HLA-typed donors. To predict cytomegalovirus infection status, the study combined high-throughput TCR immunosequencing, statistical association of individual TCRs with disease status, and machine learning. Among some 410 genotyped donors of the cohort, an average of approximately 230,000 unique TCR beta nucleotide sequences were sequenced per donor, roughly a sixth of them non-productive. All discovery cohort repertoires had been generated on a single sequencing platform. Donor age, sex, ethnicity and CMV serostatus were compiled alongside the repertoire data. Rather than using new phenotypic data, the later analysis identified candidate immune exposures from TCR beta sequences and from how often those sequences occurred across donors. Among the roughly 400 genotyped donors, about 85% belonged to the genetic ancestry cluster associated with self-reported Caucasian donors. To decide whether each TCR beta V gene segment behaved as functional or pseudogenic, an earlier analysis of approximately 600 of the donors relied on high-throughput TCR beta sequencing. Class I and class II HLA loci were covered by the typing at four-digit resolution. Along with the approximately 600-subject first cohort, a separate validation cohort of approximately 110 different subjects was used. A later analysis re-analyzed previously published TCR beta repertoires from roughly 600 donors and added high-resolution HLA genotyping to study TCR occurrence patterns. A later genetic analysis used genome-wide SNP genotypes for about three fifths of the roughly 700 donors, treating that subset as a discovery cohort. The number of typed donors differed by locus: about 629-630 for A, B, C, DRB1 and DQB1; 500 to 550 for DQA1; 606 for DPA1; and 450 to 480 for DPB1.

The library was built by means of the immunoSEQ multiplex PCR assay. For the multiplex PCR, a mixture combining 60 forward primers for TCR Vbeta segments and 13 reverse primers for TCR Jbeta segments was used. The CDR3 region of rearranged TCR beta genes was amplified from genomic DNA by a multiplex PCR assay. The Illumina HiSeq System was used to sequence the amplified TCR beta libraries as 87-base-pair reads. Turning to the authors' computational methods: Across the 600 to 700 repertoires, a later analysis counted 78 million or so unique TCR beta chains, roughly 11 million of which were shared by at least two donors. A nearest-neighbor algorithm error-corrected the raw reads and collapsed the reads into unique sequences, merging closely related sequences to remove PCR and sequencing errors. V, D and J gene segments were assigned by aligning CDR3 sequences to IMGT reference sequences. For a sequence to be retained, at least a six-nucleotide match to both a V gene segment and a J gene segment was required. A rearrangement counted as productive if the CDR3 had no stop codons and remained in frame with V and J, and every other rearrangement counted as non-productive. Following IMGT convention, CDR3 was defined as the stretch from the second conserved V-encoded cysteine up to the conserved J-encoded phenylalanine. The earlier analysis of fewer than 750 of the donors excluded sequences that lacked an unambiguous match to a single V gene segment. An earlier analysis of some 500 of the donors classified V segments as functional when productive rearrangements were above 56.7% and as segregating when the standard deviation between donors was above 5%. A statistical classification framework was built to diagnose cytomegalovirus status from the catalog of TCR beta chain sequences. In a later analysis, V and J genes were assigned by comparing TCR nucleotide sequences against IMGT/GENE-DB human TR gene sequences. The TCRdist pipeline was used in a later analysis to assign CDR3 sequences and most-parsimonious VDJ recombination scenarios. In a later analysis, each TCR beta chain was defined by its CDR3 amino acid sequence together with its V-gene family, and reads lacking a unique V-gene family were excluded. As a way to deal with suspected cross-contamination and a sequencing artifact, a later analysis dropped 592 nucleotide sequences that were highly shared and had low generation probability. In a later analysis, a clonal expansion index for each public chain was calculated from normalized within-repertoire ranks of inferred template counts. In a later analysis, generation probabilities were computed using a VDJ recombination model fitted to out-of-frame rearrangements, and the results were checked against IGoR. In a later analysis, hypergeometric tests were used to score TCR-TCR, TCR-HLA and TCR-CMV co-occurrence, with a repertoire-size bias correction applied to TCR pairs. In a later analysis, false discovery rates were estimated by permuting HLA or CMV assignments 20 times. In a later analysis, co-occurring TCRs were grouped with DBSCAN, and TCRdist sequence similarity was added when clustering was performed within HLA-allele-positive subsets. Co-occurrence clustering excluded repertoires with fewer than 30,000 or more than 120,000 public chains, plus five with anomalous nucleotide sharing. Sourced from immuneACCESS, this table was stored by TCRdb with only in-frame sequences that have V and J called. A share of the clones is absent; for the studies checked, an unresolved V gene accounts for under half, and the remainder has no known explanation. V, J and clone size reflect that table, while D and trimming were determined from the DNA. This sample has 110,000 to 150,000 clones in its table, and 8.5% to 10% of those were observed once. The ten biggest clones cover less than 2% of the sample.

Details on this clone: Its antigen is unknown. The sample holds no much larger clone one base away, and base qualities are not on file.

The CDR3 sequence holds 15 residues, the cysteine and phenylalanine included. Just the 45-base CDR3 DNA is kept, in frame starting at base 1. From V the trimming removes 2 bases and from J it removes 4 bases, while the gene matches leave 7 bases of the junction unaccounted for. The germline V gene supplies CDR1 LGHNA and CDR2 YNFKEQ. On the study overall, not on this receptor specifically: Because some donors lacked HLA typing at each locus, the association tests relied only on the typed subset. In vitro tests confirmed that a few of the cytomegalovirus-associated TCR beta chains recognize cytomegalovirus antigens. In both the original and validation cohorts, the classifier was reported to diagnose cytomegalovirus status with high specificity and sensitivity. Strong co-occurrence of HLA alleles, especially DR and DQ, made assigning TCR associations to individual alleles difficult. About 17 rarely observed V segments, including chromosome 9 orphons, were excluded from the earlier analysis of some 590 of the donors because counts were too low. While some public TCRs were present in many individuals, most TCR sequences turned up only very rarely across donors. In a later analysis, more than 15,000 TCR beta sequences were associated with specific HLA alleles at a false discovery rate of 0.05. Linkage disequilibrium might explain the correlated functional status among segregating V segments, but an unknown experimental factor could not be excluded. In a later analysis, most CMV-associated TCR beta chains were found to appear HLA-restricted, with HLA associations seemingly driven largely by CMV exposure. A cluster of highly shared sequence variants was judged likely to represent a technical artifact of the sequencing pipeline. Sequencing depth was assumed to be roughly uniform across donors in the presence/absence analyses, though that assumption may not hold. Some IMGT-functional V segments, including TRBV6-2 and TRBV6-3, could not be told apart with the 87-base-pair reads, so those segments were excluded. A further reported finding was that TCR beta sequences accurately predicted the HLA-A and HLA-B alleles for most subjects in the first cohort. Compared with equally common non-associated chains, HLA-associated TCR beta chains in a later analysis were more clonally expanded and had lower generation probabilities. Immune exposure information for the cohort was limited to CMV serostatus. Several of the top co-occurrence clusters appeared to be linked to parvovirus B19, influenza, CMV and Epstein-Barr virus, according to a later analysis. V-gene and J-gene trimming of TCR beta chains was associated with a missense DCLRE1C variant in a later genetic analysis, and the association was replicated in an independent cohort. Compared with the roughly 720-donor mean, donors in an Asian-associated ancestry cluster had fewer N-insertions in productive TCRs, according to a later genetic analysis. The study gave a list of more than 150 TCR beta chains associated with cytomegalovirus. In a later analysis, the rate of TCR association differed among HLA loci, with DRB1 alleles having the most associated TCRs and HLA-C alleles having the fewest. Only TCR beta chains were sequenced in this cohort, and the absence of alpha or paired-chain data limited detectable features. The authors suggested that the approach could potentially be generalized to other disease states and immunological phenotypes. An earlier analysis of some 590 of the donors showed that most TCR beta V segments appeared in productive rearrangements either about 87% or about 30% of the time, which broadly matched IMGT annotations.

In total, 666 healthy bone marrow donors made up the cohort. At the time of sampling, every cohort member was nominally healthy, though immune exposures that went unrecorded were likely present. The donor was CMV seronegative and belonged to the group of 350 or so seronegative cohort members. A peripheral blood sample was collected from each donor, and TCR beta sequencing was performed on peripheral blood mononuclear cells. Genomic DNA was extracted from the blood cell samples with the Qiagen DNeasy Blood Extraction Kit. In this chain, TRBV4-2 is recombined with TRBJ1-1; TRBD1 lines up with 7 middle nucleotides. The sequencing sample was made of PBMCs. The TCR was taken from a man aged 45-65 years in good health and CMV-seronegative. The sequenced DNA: TGTGCCAGCAGCCAAAACAGGGGCGCGGGCACTGAAGCTTTCTTT. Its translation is CASSQNRGAGTEAFF.